The 14 T cell receptor beta chains in this list originate from one sample, sequenced in a study of early T cells in non-severe SARS-CoV-2 infection. TCRdb analysed the 5' RACE reads with MiXCR anew, one entry per CDR3 protein. This sample carries tens of thousands of distinct CDR3 sequences, around 8.9% of them seen once, and the ten largest clones take roughly a sixth. Input material: whole blood. All receptors derive from an adult who was a healthcare worker with PCR-confirmed SARS-CoV-2 infection or an uninfected control (not recorded which).

This clonotype was picked up a small number of times. V is TRBV7-6 and J is TRBJ1-5; D is perhaps TRBD1 (6 bases). The CDR3 totals 17 residues. Trimming pared 2 bases from V and 0 bases from J, leaving 14 bases between. CDR1 and CDR2 (germline): SGHVS, FNYEAQ. CDR3: CASSLSGEISSNQPQHF. CDR3 in DNA: TGTGCCAGCAGCTTATCAGGGGAAATTAGTAGCAATCAGCCCCAGCATTTT.

This clonotype occurred a few times. The V and J genes are TRBV19 and TRBJ2-3; 13 positions agree with TRBD2. This CDR3 contains 13 residues. V shed 11 bases and J 3 bases; nucleotides not matched to a gene: 2. The germline V gene has CDR1 LNHDA and CDR2 SQIVND (reference sequence). CDR3 region: CAAGLAGTDTQYF. The CDR3 DNA follows: TGTGCCGCGGGACTAGCGGGAACAGATACGCAGTATTTT.

The CDR3 here is CASSSSGEQFF. CDR3 DNA: TGTGCCAGCAGTTCCTCGGGTGAGCAGTTCTTC. V and J are TRBV28 and TRBJ2-1; D call uncertain. The germline V gene encodes CDR1 MDHEN and CDR2 SYDVKM. The CDR3 is 11 residues long. Trimming took 4 bases from V and 9 from J, leaving 7 bases between them.

This clonotype was counted many times. This chain links TRBV19 with TRBJ2-1, with D hard to call. The CDR3 loop spans 15 amino acids. V was pared by 3 bases and J by 0 bases, with 9 bases between. Germline CDR1 reads LNHDA; CDR2 reads SQIVND (reference sequence). CDR3 nucleotides: TGTGCCAGTAGTATCTCACACAGCTCCTACAATGAGCAGTTCTTC. Translated: CASSISHSSYNEQFF.

This chain joins TRBV29-1 and TRBJ2-1; weak D call: TRBD2 (5 bases). This CDR3 has 12 amino acids. Trimming stripped 0 bases from V and 10 bases from J, with 10 bases between. CDR1 is SQVTM and CDR2 is ANQGSEA in the germline V gene. The CDR3 region is CSVEEGVWEQFF. The CDR3 DNA reads TGCAGCGTTGAAGAGGGAGTTTGGGAGCAGTTCTTC.

This clonotype occurred many times. The rearrangement joins TRBV7-9 to TRBJ1-2, with D unresolved. The CDR3 consists of 11 residues. With 4 bases removed from V and 2 bases from J, the gap between germline ends came to 2 bases. The germline gives CDR1 SEHNR, CDR2 FQNEAQ (reference sequence). The CDR3 loop reads CASSYNYGYTF. The CDR3 DNA reads as TGTGCCAGCAGCTACAACTATGGCTACACCTTC.

This clonotype was seen ten or more times. The chain carries TRBV28 and TRBJ2-7; D is possibly TRBD1 or TRBD2 (5 bases each). The germline CDR1 and CDR2 sequences are MDHEN and SYDVKM. V lost 7 bases and J lost 2, with 12 bases in between. There are 13 residues in the CDR3. The DNA for the CDR3 is TGTGCCAGCACTAAACCGGGGCCCTACGAGCAGTACTTC. Its protein product is CASTKPGPYEQYF. The variable domain in full, with the rest retrieved from reference TRBV28 and TRBJ2-7, is DVKVTQSSRYLVKRTGEKVFLECVQDMDHENMFWYRQDPGLGLRLIYFSYDVKMKEKGDIPEGYSVSREKKERFSLILESASTNQTSMYLCASTKPGPYEQYFGPGTRLTVT.

This clonotype was counted ten times or more. The chain carries TRBV7-9 and TRBJ1-2, with 11 bases aligning to TRBD1. V gave up 6 bases and J gave up 1 base; unmatched junction bases: 4. The CDR3 sequence is 15 residues long. The germline V gene encodes CDR1 SEHNR and CDR2 FQNEAQ (reference sequence). CDR3 sequence: CASSGDRGFNYGYTF. CDR3 sequence (DNA): TGTGCCAGCAGTGGGGACAGGGGGTTTAACTATGGCTACACCTTC.

The chain has TRBV28 and TRBJ1-1; the match to TRBD1 covers 8 bases. From germline, CDR1 is MDHEN and CDR2 SYDVKM. Trimming removed 4 bases from V and 4 bases from J; junction bases left unmatched: 11. The CDR3 has 16 residues. The CDR3 coding sequence is TGTGCCAGCAGTTCTGTGACAGGGGCGAAAGTCACTGAAGCTTTCTTT. Its protein product is CASSSVTGAKVTEAFF.

The chain uses TRBV20-1 and TRBJ2-3, with 9 bases lining up with TRBD2. The CDR3 consists of 13 residues. The ends lost 6 bases at V and 5 bases at J; junction bases unmatched: 6. In germline, CDR1 is DFQATT, CDR2 SNEGSKA (reference sequence). The CDR3 DNA follows: TGCAGTGCCGTAGCGGGAGATAGAGATACGCAGTATTTT. Protein product: CSAVAGDRDTQYF.

The chain uses TRBV12-3 or TRBV12-4 and TRBJ2-5; D is ambiguous. CDR3 length equals 13 residues. Between the trimmed V and J ends, which lost 3 bases and 5 bases, there was a span of 10 bases. The DNA for the CDR3 is TGTGCCAGCAGTTTTGATGCGAAGGAGACCCAGTACTTC. It yields the protein CASSFDAKETQYF.

The gene calls are TRBV7-2 and TRBJ2-2; TRBD1 matches 10 bases. This CDR3 region has 17 residues. The germline V gene encodes CDR1 SGHTA and CDR2 FQGNSA. With V trimmed by 1 base and J by 7 bases, 9 bases remained unmatched. Here the CDR3 reads CASSLVGTGATGGELFF. The CDR3 DNA reads TGTGCCAGCAGCTTAGTTGGGACAGGGGCTACCGGCGGGGAGCTGTTTTTT.

The sample holds many counts of this clonotype. The chain links TRBV20-1 to TRBJ2-3, with 10 bases that match TRBD1. The CDR3 runs 15 residues. V lost 3 bases, J lost 3 bases, and 6 bases stayed unmatched. Per the germline V gene, CDR1 is DFQATT and CDR2 is SNEGSKA (reference sequence). Here the CDR3 DNA reads TGCAGTGCTAGTCCCCCGGGACAGGGGACAGATACGCAGTATTTT. Translation gives CSASPPGQGTDTQYF.

There are many counts of this clonotype. This chain joins TRBV20-1 and TRBJ2-3; D unresolved. Germline V gene lookup returns CDR1 DFQATT and CDR2 SNEGSKA (reference sequence). Trimming removed 6 bases at V and 6 bases at J, with 13 bases between. The CDR3 contains 12 residues. Here the CDR3 reads CSASRPLDTQYF. The CDR3 region has the DNA TGCAGTGCGAGTAGACCCCTGGATACGCAGTATTTT.